This TCR beta chain was obtained from a study of cytomegalovirus exposure and HLA in healthy donors. A multiplex PCR was run with 60 Vbeta primers and 13 Jbeta primers. Clones were sequenced by immunoSEQ multiplex PCR, and TCRdb holds only the in-frame ones, with some missing. This table has around 99,000 clones, 76% appearing once. About this clone: No antigen is known for it.

V lost 6 bases and J 5 bases, leaving 13 bases between the germline ends. Germline V gives CDR1 MGHRA, CDR2 YSYEKL. The CDR3 extends over 14 amino acids. Study-wide results and caveats: In a later analysis, parvovirus B19, influenza, CMV and Epstein-Barr virus appeared linked to several top co-occurrence clusters. Follow-up analysis found HLA locus-dependent TCR association rates, highest for DRB1 and lowest for HLA-C. For TCR beta chains, V- and J-gene trimming was later linked to a missense DCLRE1C variant.

The chain is built from TRBV4-1 and TRBJ1-4; weak D call: TRBD1 (6 bases). The TCR was taken from a woman in her forties or fifties in good health and CMV-seropositive. The sequencing input was PBMCs. CDR3 DNA sequence: TGCGCCAGCAGTACAGGGCCCCCCAATGAAAAACTGTTTTTT. Amino acid sequence: CASSTGPPNEKLFF.